Described below is a single T cell receptor (beta chain) sequence and its context. Its antigen is as yet unknown. This was the immunoSEQ version 4 assay in survey mode. Genomic DNA was diluted to roughly 10 ng/uL, up to roughly 1 ug per sample. Sequencing used immunoSEQ multiplex PCR; TCRdb keeps in-frame clones, though not all of them. Here the sample spans around 39,000 clones, about 89% being singletons. With V trimmed by 3 bases and J by 7 bases, 4 bases remained unmatched. The germline V gene has CDR1 SGHTA and CDR2 FQGNSA. This CDR3 contains 13 residues. The sample is drawn from a study of persistence of HIV-infected CD4 T cells. The overall study: Suppressive ART had lasted a median of 8 years.

Cells were stimulated nonspecifically with anti-CD3/anti-CD28 magnetic beads. CD4+ T cells upregulating both CD40 ligand and CD69 were sorted as responding cells. The material sequenced was CD4+ T cells sorted from PBMCs after roughly 17-hour stimulation, taken from a patient who received antiretroviral therapy. The receptor comes from an adult man with HIV who was CMV-seropositive. V and J are TRBV7-2 and TRBJ2-3; TRBD1 aligns across 7 bases. The CDR3 here is CASSLRGQNTQYF. CDR3 coding DNA: TGTGCCAGCAGCTTGAGGGGGCAAAATACGCAGTATTTT.